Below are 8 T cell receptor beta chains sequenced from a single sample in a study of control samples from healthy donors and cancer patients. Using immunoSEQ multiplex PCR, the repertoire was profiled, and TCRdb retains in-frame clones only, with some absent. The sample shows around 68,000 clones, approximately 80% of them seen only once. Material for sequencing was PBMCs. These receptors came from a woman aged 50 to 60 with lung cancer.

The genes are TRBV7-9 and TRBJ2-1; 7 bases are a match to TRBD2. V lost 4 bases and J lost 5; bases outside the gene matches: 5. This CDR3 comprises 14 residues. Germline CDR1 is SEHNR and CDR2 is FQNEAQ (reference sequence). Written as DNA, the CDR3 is TGTGCCAGCAGCTGGGAGGGCGGTCACAATGAGCAGTTCTTC. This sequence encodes CASSWEGGHNEQFF.

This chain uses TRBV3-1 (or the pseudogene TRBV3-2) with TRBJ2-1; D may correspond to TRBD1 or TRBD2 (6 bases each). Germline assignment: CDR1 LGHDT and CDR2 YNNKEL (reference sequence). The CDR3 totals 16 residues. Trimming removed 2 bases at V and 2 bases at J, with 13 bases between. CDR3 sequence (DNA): TGTGCCAGCAGCCAACCCAGGGGCGGGGCCTACAATGAGCAGTTCTTC. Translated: CASSQPRGGAYNEQFF.

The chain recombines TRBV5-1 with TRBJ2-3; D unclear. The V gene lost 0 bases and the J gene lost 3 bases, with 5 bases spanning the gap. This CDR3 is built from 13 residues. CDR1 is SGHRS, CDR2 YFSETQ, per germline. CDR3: CASSLEITDTQYF. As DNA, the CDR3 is TGCGCCAGCAGCTTGGAGATTACAGATACGCAGTATTTT.

CDR3 coding DNA: TGCAGCGTTTTCCACACCGGGGAGCTGTTTTTT. Translating it yields CSVFHTGELFF. The chain joins TRBV29-1 to TRBJ2-2; D is unresolved. Germline V gene sequence: CDR1 SQVTM, CDR2 ANQGSEA. The CDR3 runs 11 residues. V lost 5 bases, J lost 3 bases, and 4 bases lay in between.

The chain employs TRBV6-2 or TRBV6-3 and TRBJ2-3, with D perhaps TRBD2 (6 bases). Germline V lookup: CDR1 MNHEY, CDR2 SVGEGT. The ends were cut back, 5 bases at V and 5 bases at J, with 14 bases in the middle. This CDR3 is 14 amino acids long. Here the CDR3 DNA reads TGTGCCAGCAGTGTCGGCGGGGCCGTAGATACGCAGTATTTT. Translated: CASSVGGAVDTQYF.

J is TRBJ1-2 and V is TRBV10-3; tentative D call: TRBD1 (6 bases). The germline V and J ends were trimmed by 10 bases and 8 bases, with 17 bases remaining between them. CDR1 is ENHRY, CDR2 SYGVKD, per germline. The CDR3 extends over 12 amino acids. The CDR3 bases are TGTGCCACCTCCGGGGGCTATCGAGGCTACACCTTC. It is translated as CATSGGYRGYTF.

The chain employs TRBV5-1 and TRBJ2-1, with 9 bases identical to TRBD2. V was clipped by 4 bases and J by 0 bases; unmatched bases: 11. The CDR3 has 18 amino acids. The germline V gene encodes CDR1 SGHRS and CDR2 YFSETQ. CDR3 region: CASSRNAGGTLSYNEQFF. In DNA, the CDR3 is TGCGCCAGCAGCCGAAACGCGGGGGGGACGCTCTCCTACAATGAGCAGTTCTTC.

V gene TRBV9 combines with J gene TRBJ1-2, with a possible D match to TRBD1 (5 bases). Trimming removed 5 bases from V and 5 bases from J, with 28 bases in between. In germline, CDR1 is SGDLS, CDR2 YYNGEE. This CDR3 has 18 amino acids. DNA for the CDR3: TGTGCCAGCAGTGCCTCCTTACGGGAGGGGCGCCGAGATTATGGCTACACCTTC. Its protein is CASSASLREGRRDYGYTF.